The T cell receptor beta chain described here comes from a study of Ad26.COV2.S vaccination and SARS-CoV-2 variants (dated by TCRdb to about 2021). The study in broad terms: Donors in the vaccine arm were drawn from COV1001, a phase I-IIa trial of Ad26.COV2.S in healthy adults that was multicentre, randomized, double-blind and placebo-controlled. Blinding of investigators to trial group allocation was maintained during experiments and outcome assessment. TCRbeta repertoire sequencing was used to assess the specificity and breadth of SARS-CoV-2-reactive T cell receptors after Ad26.COV2.S vaccination. Ad26.COV2.S was administered intramuscularly at 5 x 10^10 or 1 x 10^11 viral particles, either as a single shot or as two shots given 56 days apart. The TCR-sequenced set comprised approximately 32 samples: about 19 Ad26.COV2.S vaccine recipients, 5 placebo recipients and 8 SARS-CoV-2 convalescent individuals. Trial participants were randomized into five groups of five, in which low-dose or high-dose Ad26.COV2.S was given once or twice, or placebo was given on both occasions. The research as a whole found: According to the authors, total T cell responses may have been underestimated by the TCR breadth and depth analyses. After vaccination, spike-specific CD8+ and CD4+ T cell responses were reported to show substantial breadth. Spike-specific TCR breadth was higher in Ad26.COV2.S recipients than in placebo recipients (P = 0.0014). Comparing responses between vaccine doses or regimens was not something the study was powered to do. Comparable non-spike TCR breadth was observed between vaccine and placebo recipients, consistent with only spike being contained in the vaccine.

Regarding this clone: The antigen it recognizes is unknown. Per-base qualities were not stored, and no clone one base away is much larger.

This sample's treatment or condition label indicates: roughly 19 received Ad26.COV2.S at low or high dose, single or two shots; 5 received placebo; per-sample allocation not given. For vaccine and placebo recipients, repertoires were sequenced using samples collected on day 63 after the first injection. In Cohort 1b, around 25 adults aged 18-55 years were enrolled at a single site in Boston, USA, between 29 July and 7 August 2020. As a vaccine, Ad26.COV2.S was a replication-incompetent adenovirus type 26 vector that expressed a prefusion-stabilized SARS-CoV-2 spike protein derived from the original Wuhan strain. The immunoSEQ Assay was used to sequence TCRbeta CDR3 regions. After extraction, genomic DNA underwent amplification by bias-controlled multiplex PCR, followed by high-throughput sequencing. The paper's processing steps were these. To quantify the absolute abundance of every unique TCRbeta CDR3 region, sequences were collapsed and filtered. T cell fraction was estimated by normalizing TCRbeta template counts to usable DNA, which was measured by amplifying reference genes present in all nucleated cells. Repertoire TCRs were annotated as SARS-CoV-2-specific when V gene, CDR3 amino acid sequence and J gene were exactly matched to a known reactive TCR set. MIRA supplied the reference SARS-CoV-2 TCR set, which was filtered for enrichment in COVID-19-positive ImmuneCODE repertoires so that public or cross-reactive TCRs were removed. Based on the MIRA antigens, annotated TCRs were further analysed at the level of specific ORF or position within ORF. Breadth was defined as annotated unique rearrangements over total unique productive rearrangements; depth was the summed frequency of those rearrangements. Group comparisons of TCR breadth used two-sided Wilcoxon rank-sum tests. The clones in this table, taken by TCRdb from immuneACCESS, are in-frame only. Not every clone is retained; where verified, under half of the shortfall comes from an unresolved V gene, and the cause of the rest is unknown. Clone size and V and J calls were adopted from that table, with D and trimming inferred from the DNA. The sample table records some 250,000 clones; 88% of these occur just once. Roughly 10% of the sample lies in the top ten.

The CDR3 spans 19 residues, from the cysteine through the phenylalanine. Kept here is only the CDR3 DNA, which spans 57 bases and is read in frame from base 1. The chain joins TRBV21-1 to TRBJ2-5; the table assigns TRBD2, which was not confirmed against the DNA. TRBV21-1 is classified as a pseudogene. The sequence was collected from a person aged 18-60 years who received the Ad26.COV2.S COVID-19 vaccine or a placebo. The sequenced sample was peripheral blood, obtained in a trial of Ad26.COV2.S vaccine versus placebo. The DNA sequence follows: TGTGCCAGCAGCAAAGGAGGGAGTGGACTCGCGGACCCCCAAGAGACCCAGTACTTC. It translates to CASSKGGSGLADPQETQYF.